The T cell receptor (beta chain) under discussion was sequenced for a study of blood T cell repertoires in COVID-19. This CDR3 has 14 residues. V was clipped by 4 bases and J by 5 bases; unmatched bases: 3. CDR1 and CDR2 (germline): SGHTA, FQGTGA. The assay was immunoSEQ multiplex PCR, and TCRdb's table has in-frame clones only and misses some. The top ten hold about 6.2% of the sample, which has hundreds of thousands of clones, around nine tenths seen once. The rearrangement uses TRBV7-3 and TRBJ2-3, with TRBD2 identical over 10 bases. The source is a man between 60 and 70 years old who had recovered from COVID-19. The sequencing sample was made of peripheral blood. DNA for the CDR3: TGTGCCAGCAGCTCCTCTAGCGGGGGAGATACGCAGTATTTT. Translation gives CASSSSSGGDTQYF.